This passage covers 8 T cell receptor beta chains from one sample sequenced in a study of shared clonotypes between healthy human individuals. Terminally differentiated effector memory CD45RA+ cells were excluded from the naive CD8 cells, which were CD45RO-negative and positively selected for CCR7. Generated by immunoSEQ multiplex PCR, the TCRdb table keeps only in-frame clones and is missing some. The sample has nearly 600,000 clones; 95% to 96% are singletons. The sequenced sample was naive CD8+ T cells sorted from blood. The receptors originated from a woman aged 25 to 45 in good health.

This clone has only one observation. The chain carries TRBV25-1 and TRBJ2-1, with 14 bases aligning to TRBD2. V was pared by 2 bases and J by 6 bases, with 3 bases of the junction left unmatched. CDR3 length: 16 amino acids. Germline assignment: CDR1 MGHDK and CDR2 SYGVNS. The CDR3 protein is CASSEPGLAGANEQFF. In nucleotides, the CDR3 is TGTGCCAGCAGTGAACCGGGACTAGCGGGAGCCAATGAGCAGTTCTTC. The whole variable domain, filled in from reference TRBV25-1 and TRBJ2-1, reads EADIYQTPRYLVIGTGKKITLECSQTMGHDKMYWYQQDPGMELHLIHYSYGVNSTEKGDLSSESTVSRIRTEHFPLTLESARPSHTSQYLCASSEPGLAGANEQFFGPGTRLTVL.

V and J are TRBV5-1 and TRBJ2-5; weak D call: TRBD2 (6 bases). V was shortened by 2 bases and J by 1 base, with 9 bases between the two germline ends. CDR1 and CDR2 (germline): SGHRS, YFSETQ. The CDR3 has 14 amino acids. Here the CDR3 DNA reads TGCGCCAGCAGCTTTACGACTAGCCAAGAGACCCAGTACTTC. Translation: CASSFTTSQETQYF.

This clone was picked up one time. This chain connects TRBV28 to TRBJ2-7, with no clear D. Germline lookup yields CDR1 MDHEN and CDR2 SYDVKM. The CDR3 sequence is 14 residues long. The V end lost 6 bases, the J end lost 1 base, and 13 bases lay between the germline ends. The CDR3 DNA reads as TGTGCCAGCAGAGGGCCAGATTATTCCTACGAGCAGTACTTC. Residues: CASRGPDYSYEQYF.

This chain links TRBV28 with TRBJ2-7, with 7 bases identical to TRBD1. Trimming cost V 3 bases and J 3 bases; bases outside gene matches: 5. The length of the CDR3 is 14 residues. The germline gives CDR1 MDHEN, CDR2 SYDVKM. This chain's CDR3 is CASSFTGTDYEQYF. The DNA for the CDR3 is TGTGCCAGCAGTTTTACGGGGACAGACTACGAGCAGTACTTC.

This chain joins TRBV10-2 and TRBJ2-7; 9 bases fit TRBD1. Germline CDR1 is WSHSY and CDR2 is SAAADI. The CDR3 is made up of 13 amino acids. Trimming at V came to 5 bases and at J to 6 bases, leaving 5 bases not matched to a gene. CDR3 sequence reads: CASSQGQGFEQYF. CDR3 in DNA: TGCGCCAGCAGTCAAGGACAGGGGTTCGAGCAGTACTTC.

For the CDR3, the DNA is TGTGCCAGCAGTTTAACAGAGAACACCGGGGAGCTGTTTTTT. Translation gives CASSLTENTGELFF. This rearrangement joins TRBV27 to TRBJ2-2; D unresolved. CDR3 length equals 14 residues. CDR1 and CDR2 (germline): MNHEY, SMNVEV (reference sequence). Trimming shortened V by 2 bases and J by 1 base, and 5 bases separated the two germline ends.

The rearrangement joins TRBV27 to TRBJ2-1; 9 nucleotides line up with TRBD2. The CDR3 length is 14 residues. Germline V lookup: CDR1 MNHEY, CDR2 SMNVEV (reference sequence). Losses at the gene ends were 3 bases for V and 7 bases for J; bases not matched to a gene: 4. This CDR3 is CASSLGLAGNEQFF. The DNA for the CDR3 is TGTGCCAGCAGTTTGGGTCTAGCGGGGAATGAGCAGTTCTTC.

The chain carries TRBV7-2 and TRBJ2-5, with 7 bases aligning to TRBD2. The assigned J gene may be wrong: the sequence end matches TRBJ2-7 better. The CDR3 has 15 residues. Germline V gene data show CDR1 as SGHTA and CDR2 as FQGNSA. The CDR3 here is CASSLINAGADEQYF. The CDR3, as DNA: TGTGCCAGCAGCTTAATAAATGCGGGAGCTGACGAGCAGTACTTC.